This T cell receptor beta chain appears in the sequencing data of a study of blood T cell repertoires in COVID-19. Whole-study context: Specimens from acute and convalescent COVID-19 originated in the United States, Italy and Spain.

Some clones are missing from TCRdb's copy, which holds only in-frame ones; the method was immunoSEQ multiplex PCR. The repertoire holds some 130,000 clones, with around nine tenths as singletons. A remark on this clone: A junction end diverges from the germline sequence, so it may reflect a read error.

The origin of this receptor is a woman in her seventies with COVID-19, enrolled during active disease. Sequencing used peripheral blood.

DNA for the CDR3: TGTGCCAGCAGTGAATTTTTTGGGACCCGGACAGGGAGTTATTTTACATTT. Its translation is CASSEFFGTRTGSYFTF. The rearrangement links TRBV6-1 to TRBJ1-4, with TRBD1 identical over 8 bases. Per the germline V gene, CDR1 is MNHNS and CDR2 is SASEGT. The length of the CDR3 is 17 residues.